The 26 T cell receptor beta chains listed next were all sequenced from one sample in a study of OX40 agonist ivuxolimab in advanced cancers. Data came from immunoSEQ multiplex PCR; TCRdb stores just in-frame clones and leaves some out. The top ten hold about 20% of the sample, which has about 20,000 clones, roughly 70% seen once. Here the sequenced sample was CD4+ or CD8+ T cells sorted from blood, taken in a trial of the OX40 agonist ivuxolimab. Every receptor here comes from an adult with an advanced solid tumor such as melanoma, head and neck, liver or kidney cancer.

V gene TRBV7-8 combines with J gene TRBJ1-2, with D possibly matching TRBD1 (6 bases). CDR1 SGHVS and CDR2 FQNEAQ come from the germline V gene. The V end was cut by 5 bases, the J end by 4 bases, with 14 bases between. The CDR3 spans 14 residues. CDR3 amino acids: CASSLGAGAYGYTF. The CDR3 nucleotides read TGTGCCAGCAGCCTAGGCGCAGGGGCCTATGGCTACACCTTC.

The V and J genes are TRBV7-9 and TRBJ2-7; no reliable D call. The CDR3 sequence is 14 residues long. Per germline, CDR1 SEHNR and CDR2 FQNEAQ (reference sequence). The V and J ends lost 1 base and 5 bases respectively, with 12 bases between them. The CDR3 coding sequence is TGTGCCAGCAGCTTAGTTGACCCTCTTAACGAGCAGTACTTC. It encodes CASSLVDPLNEQYF.

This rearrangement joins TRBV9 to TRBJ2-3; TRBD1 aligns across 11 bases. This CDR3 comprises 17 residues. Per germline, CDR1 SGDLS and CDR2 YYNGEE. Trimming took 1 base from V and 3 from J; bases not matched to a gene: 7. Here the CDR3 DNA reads TGTGCCAGCAGCGTATCGGACAGGGGGCGCGGTACAGATACGCAGTATTTT. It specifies CASSVSDRGRGTDTQYF.

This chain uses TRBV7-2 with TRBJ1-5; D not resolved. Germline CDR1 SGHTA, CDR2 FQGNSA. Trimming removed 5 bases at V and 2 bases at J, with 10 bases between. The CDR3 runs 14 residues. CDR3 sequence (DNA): TGTGCCAGCAGCCCGGGATTTGGCAATCAGCCCCAGCATTTT. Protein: CASSPGFGNQPQHF.

The CDR3 sequence is CASSPENNEKLFF. The CDR3 DNA reads as TGTGCCAGCAGCCCCGAGAATAATGAAAAACTGTTTTTT. V usage is TRBV7-9 and J usage is TRBJ1-4; D is undetermined. V lost 5 bases, J lost 4 bases, and 8 bases lay in between. Per germline, CDR1 SEHNR and CDR2 FQNEAQ (reference sequence). The CDR3 extends over 13 amino acids.

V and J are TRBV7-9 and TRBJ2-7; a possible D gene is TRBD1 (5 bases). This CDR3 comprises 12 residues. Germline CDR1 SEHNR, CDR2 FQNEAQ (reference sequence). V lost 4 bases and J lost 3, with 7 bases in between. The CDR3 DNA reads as TGTGCCAGCAGCTCAGGGTTCTACGAGCAGTACTTC. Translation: CASSSGFYEQYF.

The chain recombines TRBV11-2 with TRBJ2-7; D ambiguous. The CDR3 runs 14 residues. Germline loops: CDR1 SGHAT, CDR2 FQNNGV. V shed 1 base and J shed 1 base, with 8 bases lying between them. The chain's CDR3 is CASSLGARSYEQYF. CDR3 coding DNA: TGTGCCAGCAGCTTAGGGGCGAGGTCCTACGAGCAGTACTTC.

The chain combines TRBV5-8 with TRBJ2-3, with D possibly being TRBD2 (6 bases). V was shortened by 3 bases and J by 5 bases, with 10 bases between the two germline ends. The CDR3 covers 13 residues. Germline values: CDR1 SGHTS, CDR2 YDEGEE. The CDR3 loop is CASSSLGGDTQYF. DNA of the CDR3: TGTGCCAGCAGCTCCTTGGGGGGAGATACGCAGTATTTT. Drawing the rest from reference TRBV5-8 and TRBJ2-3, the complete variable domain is EAGVTQSPTHLIKTRGQQATLRCSPISGHTSVYWYQQALGLGLQFLLWYDEGEERNRGNFPPRFSGRQFPNYSSELNVNALELEDSALYLCASSSLGGDTQYFGPGTRLTVL.

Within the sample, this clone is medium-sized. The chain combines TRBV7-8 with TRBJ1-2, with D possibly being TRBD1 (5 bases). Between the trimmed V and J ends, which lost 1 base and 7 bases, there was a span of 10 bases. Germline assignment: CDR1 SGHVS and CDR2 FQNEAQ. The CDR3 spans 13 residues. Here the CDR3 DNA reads TGTGCCAGCAGCTTAGAAGGGGCTGGTGGCTACACCTTC. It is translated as CASSLEGAGGYTF. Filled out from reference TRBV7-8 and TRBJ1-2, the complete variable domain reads GAGVSQSPRYKVAKRGQDVALRCDPISGHVSLFWYQQALGQGPEFLTYFQNEAQLDKSGLPSDRFFAERPEGSVSTLKIQRTQQEDSAVYLCASSLEGAGGYTFGSGTRLTVV.

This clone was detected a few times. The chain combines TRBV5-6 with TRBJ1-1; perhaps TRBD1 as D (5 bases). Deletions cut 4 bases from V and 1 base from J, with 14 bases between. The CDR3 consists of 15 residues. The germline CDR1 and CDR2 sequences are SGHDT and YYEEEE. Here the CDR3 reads CASSENRLWNTEAFF. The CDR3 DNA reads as TGTGCCAGCAGCGAAAACAGGTTGTGGAACACTGAAGCTTTCTTT.

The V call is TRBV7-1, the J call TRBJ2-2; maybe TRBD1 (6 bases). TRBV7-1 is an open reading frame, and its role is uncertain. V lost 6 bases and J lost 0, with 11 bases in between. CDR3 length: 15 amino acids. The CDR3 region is CASSLQGTNTGELFF. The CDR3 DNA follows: TGTGCCAGCAGTCTACAGGGAACGAACACCGGGGAGCTGTTTTTT.

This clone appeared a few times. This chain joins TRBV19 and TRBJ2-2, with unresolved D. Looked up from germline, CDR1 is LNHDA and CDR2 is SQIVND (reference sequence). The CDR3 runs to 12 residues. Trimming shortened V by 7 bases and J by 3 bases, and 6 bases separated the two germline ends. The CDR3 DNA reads TGTGCCAGTACCCCGTACACCGGGGAGCTGTTTTTT. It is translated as CASTPYTGELFF.

The CDR3 here is CASSPVAEPEAFF. The CDR3 region has the DNA TGTGCCAGCAGCCCGGTTGCCGAACCTGAAGCTTTCTTT. The chain carries TRBV5-6 and TRBJ1-1; no firm D call. V lost 4 bases to trimming and J lost 6 bases, with 13 bases between them. Per the germline V gene, CDR1 is SGHDT and CDR2 is YYEEEE. This CDR3 has 13 amino acids.

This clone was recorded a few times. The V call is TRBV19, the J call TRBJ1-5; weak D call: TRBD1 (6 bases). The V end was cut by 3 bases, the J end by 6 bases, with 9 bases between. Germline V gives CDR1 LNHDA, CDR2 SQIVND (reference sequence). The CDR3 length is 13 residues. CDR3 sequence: CASSILRGQPQHF. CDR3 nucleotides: TGTGCCAGTAGTATTCTCAGGGGTCAGCCCCAGCATTTT.

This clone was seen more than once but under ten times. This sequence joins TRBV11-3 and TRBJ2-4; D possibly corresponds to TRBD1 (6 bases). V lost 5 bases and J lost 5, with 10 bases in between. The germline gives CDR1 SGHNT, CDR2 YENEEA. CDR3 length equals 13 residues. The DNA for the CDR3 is TGTGCCAGCAGCGCACGGACAGAAAACATTCAGTACTTC. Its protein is CASSARTENIQYF.

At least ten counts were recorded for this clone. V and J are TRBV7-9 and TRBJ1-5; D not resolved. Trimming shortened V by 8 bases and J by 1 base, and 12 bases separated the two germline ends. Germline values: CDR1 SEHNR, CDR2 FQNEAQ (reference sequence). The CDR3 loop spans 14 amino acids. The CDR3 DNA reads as TGTGCCAGCGGCCCGGCGGTAAGCAATCAGCCCCAGCATTTT. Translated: CASGPAVSNQPQHF.

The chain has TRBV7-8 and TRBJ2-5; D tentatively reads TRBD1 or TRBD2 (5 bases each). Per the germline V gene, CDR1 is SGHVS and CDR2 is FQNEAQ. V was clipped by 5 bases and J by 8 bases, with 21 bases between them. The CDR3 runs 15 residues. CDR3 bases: TGTGCCAGCAGCGCTGAGGTCGGGCAGGGAGAAACCCAGTACTTC. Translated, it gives CASSAEVGQGETQYF.

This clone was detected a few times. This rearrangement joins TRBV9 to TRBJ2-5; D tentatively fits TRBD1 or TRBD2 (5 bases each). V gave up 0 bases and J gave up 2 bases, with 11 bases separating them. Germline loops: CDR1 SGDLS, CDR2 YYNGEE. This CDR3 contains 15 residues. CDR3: CASSVGRDPQETQYF. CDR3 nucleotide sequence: TGTGCCAGCAGCGTAGGTAGGGACCCACAAGAGACCCAGTACTTC.

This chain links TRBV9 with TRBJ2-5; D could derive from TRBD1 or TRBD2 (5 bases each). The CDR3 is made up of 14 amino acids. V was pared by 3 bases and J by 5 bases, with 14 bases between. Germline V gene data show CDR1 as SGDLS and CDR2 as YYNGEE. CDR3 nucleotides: TGTGCCAGCAGCGCGGCCGGGACGACGGAGACCCAGTACTTC. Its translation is CASSAAGTTETQYF.

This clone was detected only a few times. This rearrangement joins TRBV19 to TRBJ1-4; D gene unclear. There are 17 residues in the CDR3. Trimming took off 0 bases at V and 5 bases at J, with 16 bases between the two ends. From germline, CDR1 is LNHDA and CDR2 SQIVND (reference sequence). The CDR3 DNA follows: TGTGCCAGTAGTATAGATGTCCCACAGTCGGCGAATGAAAAACTGTTTTTT. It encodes CASSIDVPQSANEKLFF.

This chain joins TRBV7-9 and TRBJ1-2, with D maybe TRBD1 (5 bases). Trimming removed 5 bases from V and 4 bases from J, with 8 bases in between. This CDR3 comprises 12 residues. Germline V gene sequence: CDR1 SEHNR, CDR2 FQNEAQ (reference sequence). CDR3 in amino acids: CASSPGAYGYTF. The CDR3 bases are TGTGCCAGCAGCCCCGGGGCCTATGGCTACACCTTC. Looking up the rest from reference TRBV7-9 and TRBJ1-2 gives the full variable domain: DTGVSQNPRHKITKRGQNVTFRCDPISEHNRLYWYRQTLGQGPEFLTYFQNEAQLEKSRLLSDRFSAERPKGSFSTLEIQRTEQGDSAMYLCASSPGAYGYTFGSGTRLTVV.

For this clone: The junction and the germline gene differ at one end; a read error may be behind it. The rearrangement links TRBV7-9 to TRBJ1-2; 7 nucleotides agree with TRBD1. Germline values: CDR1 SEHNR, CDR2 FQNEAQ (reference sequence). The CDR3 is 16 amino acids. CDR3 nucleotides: TGTGCCAGCAGCATAGCCGGGACAGCTCAGCATTGGGGCTACACCTTC. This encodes CASSIAGTAQHWGYTF.

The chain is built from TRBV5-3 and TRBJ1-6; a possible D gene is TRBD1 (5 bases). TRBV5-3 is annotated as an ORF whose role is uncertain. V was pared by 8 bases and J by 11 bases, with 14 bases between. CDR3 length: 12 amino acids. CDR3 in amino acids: CASGTPRAPLHF. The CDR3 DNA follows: TGTGCCAGCGGGACTCCACGTGCACCCCTCCACTTT.

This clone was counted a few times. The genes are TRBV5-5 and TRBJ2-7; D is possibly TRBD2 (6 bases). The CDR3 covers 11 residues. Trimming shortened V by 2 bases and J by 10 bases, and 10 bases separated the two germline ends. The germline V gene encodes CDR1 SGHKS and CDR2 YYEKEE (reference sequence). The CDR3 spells CASSFGGDQYF. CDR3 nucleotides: TGTGCCAGCAGCTTTGGAGGGGATCAGTACTTC.

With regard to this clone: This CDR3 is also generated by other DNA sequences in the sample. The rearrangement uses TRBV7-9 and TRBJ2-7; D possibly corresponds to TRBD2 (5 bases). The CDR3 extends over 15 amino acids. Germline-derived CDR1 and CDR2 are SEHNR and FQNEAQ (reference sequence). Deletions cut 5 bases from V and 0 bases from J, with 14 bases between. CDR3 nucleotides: TGTGCCAGCAGCAAAAGAGTGGAGGACTCCTACGAGCAGTACTTC. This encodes CASSKRVEDSYEQYF.

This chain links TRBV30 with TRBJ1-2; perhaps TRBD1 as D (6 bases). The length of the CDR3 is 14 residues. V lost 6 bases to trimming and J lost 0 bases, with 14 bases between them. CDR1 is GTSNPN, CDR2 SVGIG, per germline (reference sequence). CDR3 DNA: TGTGCCTGTCCACAGGGCATAGCTAACTATGGCTACACCTTC. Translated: CACPQGIANYGYTF.